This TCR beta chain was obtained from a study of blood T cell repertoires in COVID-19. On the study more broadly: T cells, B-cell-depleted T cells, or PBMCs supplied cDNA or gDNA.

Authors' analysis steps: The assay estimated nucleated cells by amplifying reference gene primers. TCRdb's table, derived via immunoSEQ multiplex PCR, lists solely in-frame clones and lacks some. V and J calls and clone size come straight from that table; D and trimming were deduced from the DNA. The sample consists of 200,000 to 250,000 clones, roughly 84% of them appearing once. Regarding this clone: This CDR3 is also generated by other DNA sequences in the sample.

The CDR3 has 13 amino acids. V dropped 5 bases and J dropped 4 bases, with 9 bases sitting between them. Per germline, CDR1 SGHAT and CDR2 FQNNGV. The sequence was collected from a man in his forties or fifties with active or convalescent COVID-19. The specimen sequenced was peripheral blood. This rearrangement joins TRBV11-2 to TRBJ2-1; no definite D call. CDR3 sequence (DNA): TGTGCCAGCAGCCTGACTCGATACAATGAGCAGTTCTTC. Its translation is CASSLTRYNEQFF.